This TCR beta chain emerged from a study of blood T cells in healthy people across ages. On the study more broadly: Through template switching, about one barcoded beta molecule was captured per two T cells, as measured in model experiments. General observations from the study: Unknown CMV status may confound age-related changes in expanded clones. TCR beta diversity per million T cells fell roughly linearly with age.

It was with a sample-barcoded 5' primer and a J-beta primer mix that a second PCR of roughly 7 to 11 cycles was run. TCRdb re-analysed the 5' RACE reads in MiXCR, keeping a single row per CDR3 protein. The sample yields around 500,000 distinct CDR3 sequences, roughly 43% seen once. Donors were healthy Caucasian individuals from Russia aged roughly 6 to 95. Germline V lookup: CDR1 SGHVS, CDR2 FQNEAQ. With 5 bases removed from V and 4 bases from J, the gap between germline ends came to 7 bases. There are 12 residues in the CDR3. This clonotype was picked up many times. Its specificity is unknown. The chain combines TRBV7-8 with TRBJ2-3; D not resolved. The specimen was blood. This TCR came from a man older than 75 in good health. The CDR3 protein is CASSLTADTQYF. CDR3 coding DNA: TGTGCCAGCAGCCTCACAGCAGATACGCAGTATTTT.